Given below is one TCR beta chain in context. The data stem from a study of T cell repertoires in cytomegalovirus infection. Study information: Through public TCR beta signatures, both CMV infection and matching HLA type were indicated.

This CDR3 has 15 residues. J was trimmed by 5 bases and V by 1 base; bases with no gene match: 5. The V gene's germline CDR1 is DFQATT and CDR2 SNEGSKA (reference sequence). Using its own MiXCR run on the reads, TCRdb lists one record per CDR3 protein. The sample has roughly 600,000 distinct CDR3 sequences, 20% to 25% seen once. The clonotype comes from a human donor in good health (CMV status not recorded). Some clones in this sample may be carry-over from other donors' samples. This rearrangement joins TRBV20-1 to TRBJ2-3; 11 bases map to TRBD1. Source material: CD8+ T cells from PBMCs. The CDR3: CSARGGTGGRDTQYF. The CDR3 DNA sequence: TGCAGTGCTAGAGGCGGGACAGGGGGGCGAGATACGCAGTATTTT.